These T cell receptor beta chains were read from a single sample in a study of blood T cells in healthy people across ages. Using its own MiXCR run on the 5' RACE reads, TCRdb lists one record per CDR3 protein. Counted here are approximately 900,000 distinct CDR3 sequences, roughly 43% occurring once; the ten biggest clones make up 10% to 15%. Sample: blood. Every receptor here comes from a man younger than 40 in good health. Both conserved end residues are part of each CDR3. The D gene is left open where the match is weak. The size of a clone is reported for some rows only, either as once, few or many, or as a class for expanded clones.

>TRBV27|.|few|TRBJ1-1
CASTRFQGNTEAFF
TGTGCCAGCACTCGCTTCCAGGGGAACACTGAAGCTTTCTTT
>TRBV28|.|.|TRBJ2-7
CAIRAGVYEQYF
TGTGCCATCAGGGCAGGAGTCTACGAGCAGTACTTC
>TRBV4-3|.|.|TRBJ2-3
CASSQDARAGSFADTQYF
TGCGCCAGCAGCCAAGATGCAAGGGCAGGGAGTTTCGCAGATACGCAGTATTTT
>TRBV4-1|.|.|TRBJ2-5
CASSQGQVGEQYF
TGCGCCAGCAGCCAAGGACAGGTGGGTGAGCAGTACTTC
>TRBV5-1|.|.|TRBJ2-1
CASSLAGFREQFF
TGCGCCAGCAGCTTGGCTGGGTTCAGGGAGCAGTTCTTC
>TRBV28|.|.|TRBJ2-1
CASSPPIYNEQFF
TGTGCCAGCAGTCCCCCGATCTACAATGAGCAGTTCTTC
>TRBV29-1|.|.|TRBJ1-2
CSVVGGEVDGYTF
TGCAGCGTTGTGGGGGGGGAGGTGGATGGCTACACCTTC
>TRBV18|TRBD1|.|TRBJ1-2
CASSPTGAPGYGYTF
TGTGCCAGCTCACCTACAGGGGCCCCGGGCTATGGCTACACCTTC
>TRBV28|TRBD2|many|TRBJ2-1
CASSYLGTSGANEQFF
TGTGCCAGCAGTTACCTAGGGACTAGCGGGGCCAATGAGCAGTTCTTC
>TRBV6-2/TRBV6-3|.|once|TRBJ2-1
CASSWTGRGNEQFF
TGTGCCAGCAGTTGGACGGGACGCGGCAATGAGCAGTTCTTC
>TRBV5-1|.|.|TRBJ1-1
CASSPLGARSTEAFF
TGCGCCAGCAGCCCGCTGGGGGCTAGGAGCACTGAAGCTTTCTTT
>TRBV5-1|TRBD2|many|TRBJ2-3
CASSLAGGSTDTQYF
TGTGCCAGCAGCTTAGCGGGGGGGAGCACAGATACGCAGTATTTT
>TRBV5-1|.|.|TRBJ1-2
CASSMGGGSSYGYTF
TGCGCCAGCAGCATGGGCGGGGGCTCCAGCTATGGCTACACCTTC
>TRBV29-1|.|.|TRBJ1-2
CSVARQGNGYTF
TGCAGCGTCGCTCGGCAGGGGAATGGCTACACCTTC
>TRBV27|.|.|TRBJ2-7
CASSPQGSGVLYEQYF
TGTGCCAGCAGTCCCCAAGGGTCAGGAGTACTCTACGAGCAGTACTTC
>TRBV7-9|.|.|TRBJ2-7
CASSFRPKGTLREQYF
TGTGCCAGCAGCTTCCGACCGAAGGGGACCCTCCGCGAGCAGTACTTC
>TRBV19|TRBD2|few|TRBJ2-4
CASSIGLAPGGDIQYF
TGTGCCAGTAGTATCGGACTAGCGCCCGGAGGGGACATTCAGTACTTC